This T cell receptor (beta chain) is drawn from a study of regulatory T cells in long-lasting Graves disease. Germline assignment: CDR1 DFQATT and CDR2 SNEGSKA (reference sequence). The CDR3 is 13 amino acids. Time point indicated: newly diagnosed GD, antithyroid drugs for less than 3 months. Construction of the TCR library relied on RNA isolated from PBMCs. Study outcomes and limitations: The work looked only at peripheral blood and did not look at thyroid tissue.

As for this clonotype: Its target is not known. A single base is all that separates this from a far larger clone, so a read error is likely.

Relying on iRepertoire HTBI primers and Arm-PCR of CDR3 regions, the team built TCR beta libraries. Original handling: Overall, samples carried approximately 60 TRBV and 14 TRBJ segments. TCRdb re-derived calls from the multiplex PCR reads in MiXCR, one entry per CDR3 protein. It is TCRdb's table, rather than the study itself, that gives the V and J calls and clone size. Of some 250,000 distinct CDR3 sequences listed, about 18% are singletons. These data also formed part of another study, on T cells in Graves' hyperthyroidism and ophthalmopathy. That investigation notes: A 13 V-J signature model discriminated ophthalmopathy versus stable hyperthyroidism.

Source: peripheral blood mononuclear cells (PBMCs), taken at new diagnosis, from a patient treated with antithyroid drugs. The chain employs TRBV20-1 and TRBJ2-5; no reliable D call. The J call may be mistaken, given a closer DNA end match to TRBJ2-4. This TCR derives from a woman in her twenties or thirties with Graves disease. This CDR3 is CSALWTRKSIQYF. The CDR3 DNA reads as TGCAGTGCTCTCTGGACCAGGAAGAGCATTCAGTACTTC.